This TCR beta chain was captured by sequencing in a study of T cell responses to AZD1222 COVID-19 vaccine. Comments on this clone: Its antigen is undetermined.

Data came from immunoSEQ multiplex PCR; TCRdb stores just in-frame clones and leaves some out. The repertoire has about 120,000 clones, approximately 92% of them found once; the top ten carry 4.2%. Study-wide results and limits: Nearly half of the spike-specific TCRs reportedly recognize variant regions that carry no mutations.

This CDR3 has 16 residues. The germline CDR1 and CDR2 sequences are SGHTA and FQGNSA. The V segment lost 0 bases and the J segment 5 bases; nucleotides outside the gene matches: 8. The chain links TRBV7-2 to TRBJ2-5; 8 nucleotides line up with TRBD2. This receptor was identified in an adult who received the MenACWY meningococcal vaccine as a control. Here the sequenced sample was peripheral blood, taken 28 days after the second dose of the MenACWY control vaccine. The CDR3 coding sequence is TGTGCCAGCAGCTTAGCGCCGGCTAGCGGGCGCGAGACCCAGTACTTC. Translation gives CASSLAPASGRETQYF.